This T cell receptor (beta chain) came from a study of metastatic and nonmetastatic thyroid tumors. The wider study: Repertoire data that came from the blood and tumor or nodule tissue of malignant and benign thyroid patients were compared.

Losses at the gene ends were 9 bases for V and 3 bases for J; bases not matched to a gene: 7. The CDR3 runs to 15 residues. From germline, CDR1 is MNHNS and CDR2 SASEGT. TCRdb reanalyzed the PCR reads via MiXCR. The table records roughly 14,000 clones, more than 25% of them present only once. Thyroid surgery was performed in patients who had received no treatment beforehand. This clone came up many times. The sample was tumor tissue. The rearrangement links TRBV6-1 to TRBJ2-6; 8 bases fit TRBD1. This sequence was found in a female donor with papillary thyroid cancer or a benign thyroid nodule (not recorded which). Some clones in this sample may be carry-over from other donors' samples. The CDR3 DNA reads as TGTGCCAGTTTATCAGGGGGCGGTGGGGCCAACGTCCTGACTTTC. This gives the protein CASLSGGGGANVLTF.